The 26 T cell receptor beta chains below come from one sample, sequenced in a study of T-cell reconstitution after alpha-beta-depleted transplantation in children. Unique molecular identifiers were incorporated when the TCRbeta library was constructed. MiXCR, run by TCRdb on the PCR reads, gives a single entry per CDR3 protein. The table has 60,000 to 100,000 distinct CDR3 sequences, 18% seen once. The material sequenced was PBMCs, mostly from graft donor cells, taken 360 days after TCRalphabeta/CD19-depleted stem cell transplant. The receptors originated from a male patient aged 2 to 9 who had a stem cell transplant for acute lymphoblastic leukemia, so the T cells may come from the graft donor.

The chain recombines TRBV18 with TRBJ2-7; tentatively, D is TRBD2 (5 bases). CDR1 is KGHSH and CDR2 is LQKENI in the germline V gene. Trimming took off 6 bases at V and 4 bases at J, with 13 bases between the two ends. This CDR3 comprises 13 residues. CDR3 protein: CASSPAPGYEQYF. DNA for the CDR3: TGTGCCAGCTCTCCTGCCCCGGGGTACGAGCAGTACTTC.

Many counts were recorded for this clonotype. The chain is built from TRBV11-3 and TRBJ1-2; TRBD1 agrees at 11 bases. The V segment lost 4 bases and the J segment 3 bases; nucleotides outside the gene matches: 1. The CDR3 has 14 amino acids. Germline-derived CDR1 and CDR2 are SGHNT and YENEEA. The CDR3, as DNA: TGTGCCAGCAGCTGGGACAGGGGGGACTATGGCTACACCTTC. This encodes CASSWDRGDYGYTF.

This clonotype was seen more than once but under ten times. The chain employs TRBV2 and TRBJ2-7; D uncertain. Germline CDR1 is SNHLY and CDR2 is FYNNEI. V was pared by 8 bases and J by 3 bases, with 14 bases between. The CDR3 runs to 13 residues. The CDR3 DNA reads TGTGCCAGCTCGTATGGATGGGGCTACGAGCAGTACTTC. It translates to CASSYGWGYEQYF.

This chain uses TRBV7-8 with TRBJ2-2, with TRBD2 identical over 9 bases. Looked up from germline, CDR1 is SGHVS and CDR2 is FQNEAQ. CDR3 size: 15 residues. After removal of 5 bases from V and 7 bases from J, the junction contained 8 bases not matched to a gene. The CDR3 nucleotides are TGTGCCAGCAGCCCCCGGGGACTAGCACTCGGGGAGCTGTTTTTT. Translated, it gives CASSPRGLALGELFF.

The chain links TRBV7-9 to TRBJ2-3; 8 bases are shared with TRBD2. Germline V gene sequence: CDR1 SEHNR, CDR2 FQNEAQ (reference sequence). Trimming at V came to 4 bases and at J to 2 bases, leaving 5 bases not matched to a gene. CDR3 length equals 15 residues. The chain's CDR3 is CASSSSGRITDTQYF. The CDR3 nucleotides are TGTGCCAGCAGCTCGAGCGGGAGAATCACAGATACGCAGTATTTT.

This clonotype has just a few counts. This sequence joins TRBV7-9 and TRBJ2-1; D may match TRBD1 or TRBD2 (5 bases each). CDR1 is SEHNR and CDR2 is FQNEAQ in the germline V gene (reference sequence). V lost 1 base and J 10 bases, leaving 11 bases between the germline ends. The CDR3 is made up of 13 amino acids. DNA for the CDR3: TGTGCCAGCAGCTTAGGTCGGGACCTAGAGCAGTTCTTC. Encoded protein: CASSLGRDLEQFF.

J is TRBJ2-7 and V is TRBV29-1; tentatively, D is TRBD1 (5 bases). CDR1 is SQVTM, CDR2 ANQGSEA, per germline. The CDR3 covers 11 residues. The V gene lost 4 bases and the J gene lost 7 bases, with 11 bases spanning the gap. CDR3 sequence: CSVVRVGEQYF. The CDR3, as DNA: TGCAGCGTTGTCAGGGTTGGAGAGCAGTACTTC.

This chain links TRBV12-3 or TRBV12-4 with TRBJ2-7, with 9 bases matching TRBD1. After removal of 7 bases from V and 2 bases from J, the junction contained 12 bases not matched to a gene. The CDR3 covers 16 residues. The CDR3 DNA reads as TGTGCCAGCACCTTGACCGCTGGACAGGGGACCTACGAGCAGTACTTC. It yields the protein CASTLTAGQGTYEQYF.

This clonotype appeared a few times. The J gene is TRBJ2-3, the V gene TRBV27; the match to TRBD2 covers 8 bases. The CDR3 covers 15 residues. Germline V CDR1 and CDR2: MNHEY, SMNVEV (reference sequence). V was pared by 7 bases and J by 2 bases, with 8 bases of the junction left unmatched. The CDR3 here is CASTPGLAPTDTQYF. The CDR3 DNA is TGTGCCAGCACCCCCGGACTAGCTCCCACAGATACGCAGTATTTT.

The table lists this clonotype with many counts. The rearrangement links TRBV12-3 or TRBV12-4 to TRBJ2-7, with 7 bases fitting TRBD2. The CDR3 extends over 13 amino acids. Unmatched junction bases numbered 3, after V lost 6 bases and J lost 1 base. CDR3 bases: TGTGCCAGCAGCCTAGCGGAGTCCTACGAGCAGTACTTC. Residues: CASSLAESYEQYF.

The chain links TRBV5-1 to TRBJ2-1, with TRBD1 identical over 8 bases. In germline, CDR1 is SGHRS, CDR2 YFSETQ. V lost 4 bases, J lost 4 bases, and 4 bases stayed unmatched. The CDR3 extends over 14 amino acids. CDR3 amino acids: CASSIGQGYNEQFF. The DNA of the CDR3 is TGCGCCAGCAGCATAGGACAGGGTTACAATGAGCAGTTCTTC. Full variable domain (rest looked up from reference TRBV5-1 and TRBJ2-1): KAGVTQTPRYLIKTRGQQVTLSCSPISGHRSVSWYQQTPGQGLQFLFEYFSETQRNKGNFPGRFSGRQFSNSRSEMNVSTLELGDSALYLCASSIGQGYNEQFFGPGTRLTVL.

J is TRBJ2-5 and V is TRBV24-1; D gene unclear. The length of the CDR3 is 16 residues. Germline V lookup: CDR1 KGHDR, CDR2 SFDVKD. The V end was cut by 5 bases, the J end by 1 base, with 16 bases between. The CDR3: CATSGQERITQETQYF. The CDR3 DNA reads TGTGCCACCAGTGGCCAAGAGCGCATTACCCAAGAGACCCAGTACTTC.

Of note for this clonotype: The junction shows a germline mismatch at one end, possibly a read error. This chain uses TRBV5-1 with TRBJ2-7; 12 positions agree with TRBD2. This CDR3 region has 15 residues. Germline CDR1 and CDR2: SGHRS and YFSETQ. Here the CDR3 DNA reads TGCGCCAACAGCCCGGGACTAGCGGGCTCCTACGAGCAGTACTTC. As protein: CANSPGLAGSYEQYF.

About this clonotype itself: One end of the junction is discordant with germline, which a read error may explain. The V and J genes are TRBV27 and TRBJ2-6, with D perhaps matching TRBD1 or TRBD2 (5 bases each). This CDR3 comprises 18 residues. Germline CDR1 MNHEY, CDR2 SMNVEV (reference sequence). The CDR3 DNA reads TGTGCCAGCACGGGAAGAGCCGTACGATTCTCTGGGGCCAACGTCCTGACCTTC. Protein: CASTGRAVRFSGANVLTF.

This clonotype was counted ten times or more. This sequence joins TRBV12-3 or TRBV12-4 and TRBJ2-1; D is undetermined. The CDR3 is 16 amino acids. V was cut by 5 bases and J by 0 bases, with 14 bases left in between. CDR3 bases: TGTGCCAGCAGTGCCCCTTCCGTAAGCTCCTACAATGAGCAGTTCTTC. Its protein is CASSAPSVSSYNEQFF.

This rearrangement joins TRBV5-6 to TRBJ2-3, with 7 bases identical to TRBD1. The CDR3 covers 14 residues. Germline V gene lookup returns CDR1 SGHDT and CDR2 YYEEEE. V shed 4 bases and J 2 bases; nucleotides not matched to a gene: 4. The CDR3 nucleotides read TGTGCCAGCAGCCCGACAGGGACCACAGATACGCAGTATTTT. The encoded protein is CASSPTGTTDTQYF.

The chain couples TRBV29-1 to TRBJ2-1, with TRBD2 identical over 10 bases. V was clipped by 8 bases and J by 8 bases; unmatched bases: 3. Germline CDR1 is SQVTM and CDR2 is ANQGSEA. The length of the CDR3 is 11 residues. The CDR3 nucleotides read TGCAGCTGTAGCGGGAGGCATGAGCAGTTCTTC. Amino acid sequence: CSCSGRHEQFF.

This clonotype was seen more than once but under ten times. This chain uses TRBV12-3 or TRBV12-4 with TRBJ2-1; unclear D gene. Trimming removed 6 bases from V and 10 bases from J, with 16 bases in between. CDR3 length: 13 amino acids. The CDR3 DNA sequence: TGTGCCAGCAGCCGGACCCCCGGAACAGAGCAGTTCTTC. Its translation: CASSRTPGTEQFF.

This clonotype was observed at least ten times. V is TRBV10-1 and J is TRBJ2-2; D is unresolved. CDR3 length: 14 amino acids. CDR1 WNHNN and CDR2 SYGVQD come from the germline V gene (reference sequence). V was cut by 4 bases and J by 7 bases, with 13 bases left in between. DNA of the CDR3: TGCGCCAGCAGTGGAAATAGTCGTCTCGGGGAGCTGTTTTTT. This encodes CASSGNSRLGELFF.

This clonotype appeared a few times. The chain links TRBV9 to TRBJ1-3, with D perhaps matching TRBD1 (5 bases). Trimming took 5 bases from V and 3 from J, leaving 9 bases between them. The CDR3 runs to 13 residues. Germline-derived CDR1 and CDR2 are SGDLS and YYNGEE. CDR3 DNA sequence: TGTGCCAGCAGGGGGCAGAATGGAAACACCATATATTTT. Protein product: CASRGQNGNTIYF. Filled out from reference TRBV9 and TRBJ1-3, the complete variable domain reads DSGVTQTPKHLITATGQRVTLRCSPRSGDLSVYWYQQSLDQGLQFLIQYYNGEERAKGNILERFSAQQFPDLHSELNLSSLELGDSALYFCASRGQNGNTIYFGEGSWLTVV.

Judged by abundance, this clonotype is medium-sized. The V call is TRBV7-2, the J call TRBJ2-5, with TRBD1 as a possible D gene (6 bases). In germline, CDR1 is SGHTA, CDR2 FQGNSA. V lost 2 bases to trimming and J lost 2 bases, with 12 bases between them. The CDR3 length is 15 residues. As DNA, the CDR3 is TGTGCCAGCAGCTTAAACTGGGACATTCAAGAGACCCAGTACTTC. Translation gives CASSLNWDIQETQYF.

The chain employs TRBV7-8 and TRBJ2-1; 11 nucleotides agree with TRBD2. Germline-derived CDR1 and CDR2 are SGHVS and FQNEAQ. The CDR3 totals 18 residues. V lost 1 base, J lost 3 bases, and 8 bases stayed unmatched. The CDR3 nucleotides are TGTGCCAGCAGCTTAGGTTTAGCGGGAGGGCCGCTCTACAATGAGCAGTTCTTC. Its protein product is CASSLGLAGGPLYNEQFF. Using reference TRBV7-8 and TRBJ2-1 for the parts outside the CDR3, the full variable domain is GAGVSQSPRYKVAKRGQDVALRCDPISGHVSLFWYQQALGQGPEFLTYFQNEAQLDKSGLPSDRFFAERPEGSVSTLKIQRTQQEDSAVYLCASSLGLAGGPLYNEQFFGPGTRLTVL.

The V and J genes are TRBV3-1 and TRBJ2-5, with TRBD2 matching 9 bases. Unmatched junction bases numbered 16, after V lost 4 bases and J lost 4 bases. CDR3 length equals 18 residues. Germline CDR1 is LGHDT and CDR2 is YNNKEL (reference sequence). CDR3 in DNA: TGTGCCAGCAGCCGCCTCTTAGCGGGAGAGAGCCTGGGAGAGACCCAGTACTTC. Translating gives CASSRLLAGESLGETQYF.

This clonotype occurred a few times. This rearrangement joins TRBV7-9 to TRBJ2-5; D not resolved. V was shortened by 5 bases and J by 2 bases, with 21 bases between the two germline ends. The length of the CDR3 is 17 residues. Germline V CDR1 and CDR2: SEHNR, FQNEAQ (reference sequence). The CDR3 here is CASSPITARSIQETQYF. The CDR3 coding sequence is TGTGCCAGCAGCCCCATCACAGCTCGCTCGATTCAAGAGACCCAGTACTTC. Drawing the rest from reference TRBV7-9 and TRBJ2-5, the complete variable domain is DTGVSQNPRHKITKRGQNVTFRCDPISEHNRLYWYRQTLGQGPEFLTYFQNEAQLEKSRLLSDRFSAERPKGSFSTLEIQRTEQGDSAMYLCASSPITARSIQETQYFGPGTRLLVL.

CDR3 sequence: CASSLVWRAGDTQYF. In DNA form, the CDR3 reads TGTGCCAGCAGTTTAGTCTGGAGGGCCGGAGATACGCAGTATTTT. V and J are TRBV12-3 or TRBV12-4 and TRBJ2-3; a weak D match, TRBD2 (6 bases). Trimming removed 1 base at V and 5 bases at J, with 13 bases between. This CDR3 has 15 residues.

This clonotype appeared a few times. V gene TRBV12-3 or TRBV12-4 combines with J gene TRBJ2-1; 9 bases line up with TRBD1. V lost 8 bases and J lost 3; bases outside the gene matches: 11. The CDR3 is made up of 16 amino acids. CDR3 in amino acids: CASSPSTGGLYNEQFF. Written as DNA, the CDR3 is TGTGCCAGCTCCCCCTCGACAGGGGGGCTCTACAATGAGCAGTTCTTC.